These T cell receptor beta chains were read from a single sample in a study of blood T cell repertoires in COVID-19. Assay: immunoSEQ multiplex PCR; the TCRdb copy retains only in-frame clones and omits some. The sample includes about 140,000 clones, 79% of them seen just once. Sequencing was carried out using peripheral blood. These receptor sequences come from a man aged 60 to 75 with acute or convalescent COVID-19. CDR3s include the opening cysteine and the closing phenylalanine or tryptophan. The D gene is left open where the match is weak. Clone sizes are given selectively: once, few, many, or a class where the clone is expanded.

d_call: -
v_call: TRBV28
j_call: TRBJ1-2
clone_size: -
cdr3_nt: TGTGCCAGCAGTGTGACAGGTCCCTATGGCTACACCTTC
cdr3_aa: CASSVTGPYGYTF

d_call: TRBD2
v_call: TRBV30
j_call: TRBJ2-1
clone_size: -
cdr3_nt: TGTGCCTGGAGTGTAAGTGTAGCGGGAGGGAACAATGAGCAGTTCTTC
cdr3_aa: CAWSVSVAGGNNEQFF

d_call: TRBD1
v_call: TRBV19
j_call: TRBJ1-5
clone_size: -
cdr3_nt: TGTGCCAGTAGTAAGGACAGGAATCAGCCCCAGCATTTT
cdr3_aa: CASSKDRNQPQHF

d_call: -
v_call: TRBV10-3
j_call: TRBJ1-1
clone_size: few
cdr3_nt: TGTGCCATCAGTGGGGGGGTCAGGGACACTGAAGCTTTCTTT
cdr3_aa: CAISGGVRDTEAFF

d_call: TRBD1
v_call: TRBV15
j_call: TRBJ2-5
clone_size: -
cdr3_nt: TGTGCCACCAGTAGGGACAGGGCTCAAGAGACCCAGTACTTC
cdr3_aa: CATSRDRAQETQYF

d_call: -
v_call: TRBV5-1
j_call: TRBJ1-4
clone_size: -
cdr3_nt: TGCGCCAGCAGCCAAGGACTGGGCGGTGAAAAACTGTTTTTT
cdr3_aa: CASSQGLGGEKLFF

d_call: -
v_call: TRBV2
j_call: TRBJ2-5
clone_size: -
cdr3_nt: TGTGCCAGCAGCGAAGGGGGGCCCGACGGGACCCAGTACTTC
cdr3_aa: CASSEGGPDGTQYF

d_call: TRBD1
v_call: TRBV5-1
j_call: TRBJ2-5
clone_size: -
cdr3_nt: TGCGCCAGCAGCTTGGGGACAGGGGGGGTACAAGAGACCCAGTACTTC
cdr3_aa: CASSLGTGGVQETQYF

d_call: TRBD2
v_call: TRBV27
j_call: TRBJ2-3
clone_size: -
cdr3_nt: TGTGCCAGCAGTCTGAGACTAGCGGGAGGGCAAGGCACAGATACGCAGTATTTT
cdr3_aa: CASSLRLAGGQGTDTQYF

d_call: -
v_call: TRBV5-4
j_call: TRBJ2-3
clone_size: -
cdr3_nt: TGTGCCAGCAGCGTGAGCGGGCACCGCACAGATACGCAGTATTTT
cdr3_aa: CASSVSGHRTDTQYF

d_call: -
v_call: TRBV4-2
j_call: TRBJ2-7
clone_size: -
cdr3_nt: TGTGCCAGCAGACCAGGGGACCTCTCCTACGAGCAGTACTTC
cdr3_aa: CASRPGDLSYEQYF

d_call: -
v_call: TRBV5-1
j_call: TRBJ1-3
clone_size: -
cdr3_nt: TGCGCCAGCAGCTTTACAGGGACCTCTGGAAACACCATATATTTT
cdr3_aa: CASSFTGTSGNTIYF

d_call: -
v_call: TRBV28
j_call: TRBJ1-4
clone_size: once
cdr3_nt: TGTGCCAGCAGTTCGCCCGGGGGAGAGGTTGAAAAACTGTTTTTT
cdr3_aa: CASSSPGGEVEKLFF

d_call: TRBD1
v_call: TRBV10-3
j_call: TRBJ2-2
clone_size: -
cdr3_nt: TGTGCCATCAGTGAGAGTTCAGGGGGCACCGGGGAGCTGTTTTTT
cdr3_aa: CAISESSGGTGELFF

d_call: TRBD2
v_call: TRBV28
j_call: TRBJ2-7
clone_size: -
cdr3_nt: TGTGCCAGCCTTCAGACTAGCGGCTACGAGCAGTACTTC
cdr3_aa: CASLQTSGYEQYF

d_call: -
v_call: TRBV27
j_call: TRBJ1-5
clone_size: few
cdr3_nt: TGTGCCAGCAGGGGGAGAAGCAATCAGCCCCAGCATTTT
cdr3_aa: CASRGRSNQPQHF

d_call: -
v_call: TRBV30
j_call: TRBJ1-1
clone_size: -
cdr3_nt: TGTGCCTGGGAGGGGCAGGTCAACACTGAAGCTTTCTTT
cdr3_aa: CAWEGQVNTEAFF

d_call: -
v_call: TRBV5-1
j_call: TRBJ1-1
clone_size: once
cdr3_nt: TGCGCCAGCAGCATGCCACGACCGGACACCCTGAACACTGAAGCTTTCTTT
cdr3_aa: CASSMPRPDTLNTEAFF

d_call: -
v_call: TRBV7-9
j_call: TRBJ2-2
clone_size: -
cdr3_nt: TGTGCCAGCAGTCCAGGACATCATGTGAACACCGGGGAGCTGTTTTTT
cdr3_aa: CASSPGHHVNTGELFF

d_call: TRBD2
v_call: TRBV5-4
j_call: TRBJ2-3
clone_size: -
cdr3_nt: TGTGCCAGCAGCCCACCGGGACTAGCGGGAGTTGTGGGCACAGATACGCAGTATTTT
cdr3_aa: CASSPPGLAGVVGTDTQYF

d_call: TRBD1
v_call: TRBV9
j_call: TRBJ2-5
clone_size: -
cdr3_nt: TGTGCCAGCAGCGTAGGAGGGGGCGGGGAGACCCAGTACTTC
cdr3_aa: CASSVGGGGETQYF

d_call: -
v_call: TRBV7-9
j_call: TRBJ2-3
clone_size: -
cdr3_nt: TGTGCCAGCAGCGACCTGGGGGCAACAGATACGCAGTATTTT
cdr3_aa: CASSDLGATDTQYF

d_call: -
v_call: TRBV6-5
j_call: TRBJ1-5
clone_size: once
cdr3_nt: TGTGCCTCGGAGGGATGGAGCAATCAGCCCCAGCATTTT
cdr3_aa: CASEGWSNQPQHF

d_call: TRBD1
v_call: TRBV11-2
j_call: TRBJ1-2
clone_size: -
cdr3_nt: TGTGCCAGCAGCGCCTTGACAGGGCCCTTCTATGGCTACACCTTC
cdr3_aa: CASSALTGPFYGYTF

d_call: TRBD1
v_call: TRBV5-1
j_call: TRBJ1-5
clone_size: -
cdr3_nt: TGCGCCAGCAGCTTGCAACAGGGGTCGCCCCAGCATTTT
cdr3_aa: CASSLQQGSPQHF

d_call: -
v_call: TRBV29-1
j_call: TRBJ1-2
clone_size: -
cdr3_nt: TGCAGCGTTGAAACTGGGTCGGGTGGCTACACCTTC
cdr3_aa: CSVETGSGGYTF

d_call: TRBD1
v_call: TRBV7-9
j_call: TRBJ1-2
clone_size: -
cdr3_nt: TGTGCCAGCAGCGCAGGACCTAACATGGGACAGCTACAAAACTATGGCTACACCTTC
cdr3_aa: CASSAGPNMGQLQNYGYTF

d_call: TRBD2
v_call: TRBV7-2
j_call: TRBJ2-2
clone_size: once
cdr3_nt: TGTGCCAGCAGCTTAGAAGGGACTAGCGGGACGCGGGAGCTGTTTTTT
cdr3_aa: CASSLEGTSGTRELFF

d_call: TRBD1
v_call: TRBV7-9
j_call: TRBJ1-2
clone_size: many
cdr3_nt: TGTGCCAGCAGCTTAGGTGGCGGACAGGGCGGCTATGGCTACACCTTC
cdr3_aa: CASSLGGGQGGYGYTF

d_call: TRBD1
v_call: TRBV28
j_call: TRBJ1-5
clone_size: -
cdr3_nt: TGTGCCAGCAGCCTAAACGGACAGGTAGGGGACCAGCCCCAGCATTTT
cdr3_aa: CASSLNGQVGDQPQHF

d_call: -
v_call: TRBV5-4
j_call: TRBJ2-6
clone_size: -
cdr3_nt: TGTGCCAGCAGCTTGGGACTGAACTCTGGGGCCAACGTCCTGACTTTC
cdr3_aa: CASSLGLNSGANVLTF

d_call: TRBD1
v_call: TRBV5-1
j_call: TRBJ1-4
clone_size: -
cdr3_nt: TGCGCCAGCAGCTTGGCCGGGACAGGGAACGAAAAACTGTTTTTT
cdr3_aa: CASSLAGTGNEKLFF

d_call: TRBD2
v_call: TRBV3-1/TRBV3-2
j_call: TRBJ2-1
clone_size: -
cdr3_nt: TGTGCCAGCAGCCAAGGTCCGGGGGGCAATGAGCAGTTCTTC
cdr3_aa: CASSQGPGGNEQFF